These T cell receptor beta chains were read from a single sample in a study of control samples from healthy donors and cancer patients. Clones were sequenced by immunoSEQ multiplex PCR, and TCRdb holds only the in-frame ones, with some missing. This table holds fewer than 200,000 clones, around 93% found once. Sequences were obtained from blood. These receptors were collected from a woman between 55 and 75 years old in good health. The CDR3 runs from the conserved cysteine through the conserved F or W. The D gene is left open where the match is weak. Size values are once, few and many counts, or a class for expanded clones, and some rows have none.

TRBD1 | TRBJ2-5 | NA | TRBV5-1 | CASSSTGGIVETQYF | TGCGCCAGCAGCTCTACAGGGGGCATCGTAGAGACCCAGTACTTC
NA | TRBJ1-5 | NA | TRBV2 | CASSGAGMTQPQHF | TGTGCCAGCAGTGGCGCAGGGATGACTCAGCCCCAGCATTTT
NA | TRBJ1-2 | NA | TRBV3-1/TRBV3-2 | CASSQGAGPNYGYTF | TGTGCCAGCAGCCAAGGGGCAGGGCCTAACTATGGCTACACCTTC
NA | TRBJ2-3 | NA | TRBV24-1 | CATSDARGNGDTQYF | TGTGCCACCAGTGATGCCCGGGGCAATGGGGATACGCAGTATTTT
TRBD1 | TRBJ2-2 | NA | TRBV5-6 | CASSSGQFITGELFF | TGTGCCAGCAGCTCGGGACAGTTCATAACCGGGGAGCTGTTTTTT
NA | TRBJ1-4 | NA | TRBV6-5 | CASSFDRLNEKLFF | TGTGCCAGCAGCTTTGACAGGCTAAATGAAAAACTGTTTTTT
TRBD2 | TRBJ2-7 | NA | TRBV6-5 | CASSYGGDQGYEQYF | TGTGCCAGCAGTTACGGGGGGGACCAAGGTTACGAGCAGTACTTC
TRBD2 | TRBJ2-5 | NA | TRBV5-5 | CASSPPGGAGVGGKTQYF | TGTGCCAGCAGCCCACCCGGGGGGGCTGGGGTTGGGGGAAAGACCCAGTACTTC
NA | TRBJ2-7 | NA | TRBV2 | CASSRRGHYEQYF | TGTGCCAGCAGTCGTAGGGGACACTACGAGCAGTACTTC
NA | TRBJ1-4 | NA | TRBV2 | CASSDRAVGNEKLFF | TGTGCCAGCAGTGATCGGGCAGTCGGTAATGAAAAACTGTTTTTT
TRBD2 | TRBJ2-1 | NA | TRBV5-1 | CASSPPGSGGSNEQFF | TGCGCCAGCAGCCCTCCGGGTAGCGGGGGGTCCAATGAGCAGTTCTTC
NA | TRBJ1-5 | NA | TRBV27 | CASSPSPGLIQPQHF | TGTGCCAGCAGTCCTTCTCCGGGGTTAATACAGCCCCAGCATTTT
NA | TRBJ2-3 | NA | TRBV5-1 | CASSSRADTDTQYF | TGCGCCAGCAGCTCCCGCGCCGACACAGATACGCAGTATTTT
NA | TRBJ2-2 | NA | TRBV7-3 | CASIPGWALIRTGELFF | TGTGCCAGCATCCCCGGTTGGGCTCTGATCCGCACCGGGGAGCTGTTTTTT
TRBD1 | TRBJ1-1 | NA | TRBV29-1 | CSPRDSRGLVAFF | TGCAGCCCCCGAGATTCTAGGGGGCTAGTCGCTTTCTTT
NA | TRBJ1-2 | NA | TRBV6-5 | CASSYSNRPNYGYTF | TGTGCCAGCAGTTACTCGAACAGGCCTAACTATGGCTACACCTTC
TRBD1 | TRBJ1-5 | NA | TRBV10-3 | CAISRQGGSSNQPQHF | TGTGCCATCAGCCGACAGGGGGGAAGTAGCAATCAGCCCCAGCATTTT
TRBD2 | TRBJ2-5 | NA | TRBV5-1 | CASSRGTSGGQETQYF | TGCGCCAGCAGCCGAGGCACCAGCGGGGGCCAAGAGACCCAGTACTTC
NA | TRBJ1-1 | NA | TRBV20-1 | CSASLNTEAFF | TGCAGTGCCTCCCTTAACACTGAAGCTTTCTTT
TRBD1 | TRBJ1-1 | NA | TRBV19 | CASSILAGGGRDTEAFF | TGTGCCAGTAGTATTTTGGCAGGGGGCGGACGGGACACTGAAGCTTTCTTT
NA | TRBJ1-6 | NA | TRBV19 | CASSIDPGPSPLHF | TGTGCCAGTAGTATCGATCCGGGACCCTCACCCCTCCACTTT
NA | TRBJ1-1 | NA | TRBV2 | CASILDTEAFF | TGTGCCAGCATCCTGGACACTGAAGCTTTCTTT
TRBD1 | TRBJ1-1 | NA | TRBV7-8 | CASSPETGGTEAFF | TGTGCCAGCAGCCCAGAGACAGGGGGGACTGAAGCTTTCTTT
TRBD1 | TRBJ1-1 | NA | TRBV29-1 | CSVRTGKNTEAFF | TGCAGCGTCCGGACAGGGAAGAACACTGAAGCTTTCTTT
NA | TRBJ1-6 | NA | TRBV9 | CASSVAGEGDSPLHF | TGTGCCAGCAGCGTAGCTGGTGAGGGGGATTCACCCCTCCACTTT
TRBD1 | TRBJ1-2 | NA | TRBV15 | CATSRPGTGFGYTF | TGTGCCACCAGCAGACCCGGGACAGGGTTTGGCTACACCTTC
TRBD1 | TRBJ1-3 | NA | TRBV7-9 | CASSWDRHISGNTIYF | TGTGCCAGCAGCTGGGACAGGCACATCTCTGGAAACACCATATATTTT
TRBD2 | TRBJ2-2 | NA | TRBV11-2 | CASALGGGNTGELFF | TGTGCCAGCGCGCTGGGGGGGGGAAACACCGGGGAGCTGTTTTTT
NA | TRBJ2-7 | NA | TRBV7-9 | CASSYRDFEQYF | TGTGCCAGCAGCTACCGGGACTTCGAGCAGTACTTC
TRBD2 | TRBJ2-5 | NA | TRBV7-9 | CASSSRSSGGQETQYF | TGTGCCAGCAGCTCTCGGTCTAGCGGGGGTCAAGAGACCCAGTACTTC
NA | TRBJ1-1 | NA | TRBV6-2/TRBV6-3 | CASSYGRVGTEAFF | TGTGCCAGCAGTTACGGCAGGGTTGGGACTGAAGCTTTCTTT
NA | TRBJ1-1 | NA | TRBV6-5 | CASSSGERNTEAFF | TGTGCCAGCAGTTCCGGAGAAAGGAACACTGAAGCTTTCTTT
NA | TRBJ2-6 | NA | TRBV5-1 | CASSFGQGHFSGANVLTF | TGCGCCAGCAGCTTCGGCCAGGGGCATTTCTCTGGGGCCAACGTCCTGACTTTC
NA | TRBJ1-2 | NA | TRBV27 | CASSFRAGGVRNYGYTF | TGTGCCAGCAGTTTCCGTGCGGGAGGTGTCCGTAACTATGGCTACACCTTC
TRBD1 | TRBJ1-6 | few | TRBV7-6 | CASSPYPVGDRSLRF | TGTGCCAGCAGCCCCTATCCAGTGGGGGACAGGAGTCTCAGGTTT
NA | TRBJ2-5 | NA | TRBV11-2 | CASSSEETQYF | TGTGCCAGCAGCTCCGAAGAGACCCAGTACTTC
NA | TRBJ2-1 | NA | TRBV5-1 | CASSSRGLVVSYNEQFF | TGCGCCAGCAGCTCCAGGGGACTGGTAGTCTCCTACAATGAGCAGTTCTTC
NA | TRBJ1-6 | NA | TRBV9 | CASSVGTAYNSPLHF | TGTGCCAGCAGCGTAGGGACAGCGTATAATTCACCCCTCCACTTT
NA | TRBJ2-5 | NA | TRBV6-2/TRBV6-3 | CASSYPPALQETQYF | TGTGCCAGCAGTTACCCCCCTGCCCTTCAAGAGACCCAGTACTTC
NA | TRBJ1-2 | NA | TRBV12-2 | CASRSPWGEPDGYTF | TGTGCAAGTCGCTCGCCCTGGGGGGAACCAGATGGCTACACCTTC
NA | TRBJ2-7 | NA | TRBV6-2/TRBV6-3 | CASSRGSYEQYF | TGTGCCAGCAGTCGGGGATCCTACGAGCAGTACTTC
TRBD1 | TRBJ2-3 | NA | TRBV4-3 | CASSQDKGQGGSDTQYF | TGCGCCAGCAGCCAAGATAAGGGACAGGGGGGATCAGATACGCAGTATTTT
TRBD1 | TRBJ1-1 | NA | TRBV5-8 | CASSSLPGTGMNTEAFF | TGTGCCAGCAGCTCCCTTCCCGGGACAGGGATGAACACTGAAGCTTTCTTT
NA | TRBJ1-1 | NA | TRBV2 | CASGGPTEAFF | TGTGCCAGCGGGGGCCCAACTGAAGCTTTCTTT
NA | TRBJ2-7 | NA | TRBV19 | CASSLRNRFYEQYF | TGTGCCAGCAGTCTACGTAATAGGTTCTACGAGCAGTACTTC
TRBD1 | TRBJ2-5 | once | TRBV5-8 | CASSQGQGVLGETQYF | TGTGCCAGCAGCCAAGGACAGGGGGTTCTTGGAGAGACCCAGTACTTC
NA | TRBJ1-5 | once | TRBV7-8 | CASSPISNQPQHF | TGTGCCAGCAGCCCAATTAGCAATCAGCCCCAGCATTTT
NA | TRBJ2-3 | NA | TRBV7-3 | CASSLTARRSADTQYF | TGTGCCAGCAGCTTAACTGCCCGGAGGTCCGCGGATACGCAGTATTTT
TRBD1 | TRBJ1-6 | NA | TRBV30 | CAWNGGGHSPLHF | TGTGCCTGGAACGGAGGGGGCCATTCACCCCTCCACTTT
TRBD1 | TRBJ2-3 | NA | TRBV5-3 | CARSLPGGWTDTQYF | TGTGCCAGAAGCTTGCCAGGGGGTTGGACAGATACGCAGTATTTT
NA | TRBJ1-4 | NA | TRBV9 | CASSPSPSSTNEKLFF | TGTGCCAGCAGCCCCTCCCCCTCCTCAACTAATGAAAAACTGTTTTTT
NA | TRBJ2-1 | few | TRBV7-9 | CASSLGTGFSYNEQFF | TGTGCCAGCAGCTTAGGAACAGGGTTCTCCTACAATGAGCAGTTCTTC